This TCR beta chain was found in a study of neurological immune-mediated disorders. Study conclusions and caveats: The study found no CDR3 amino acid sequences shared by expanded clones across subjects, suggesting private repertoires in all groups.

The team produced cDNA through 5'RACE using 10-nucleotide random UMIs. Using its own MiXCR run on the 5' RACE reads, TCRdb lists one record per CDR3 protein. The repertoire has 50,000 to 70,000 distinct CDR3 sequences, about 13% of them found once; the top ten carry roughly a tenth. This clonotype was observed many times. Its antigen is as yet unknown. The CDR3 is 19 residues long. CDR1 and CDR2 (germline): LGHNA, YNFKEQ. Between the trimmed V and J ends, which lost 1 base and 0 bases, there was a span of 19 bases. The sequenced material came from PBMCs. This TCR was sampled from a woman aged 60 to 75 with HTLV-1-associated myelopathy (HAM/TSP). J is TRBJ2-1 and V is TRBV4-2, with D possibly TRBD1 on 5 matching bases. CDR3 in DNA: TGTGCCAGCAGCCAAGTCCAGATGGGGCTAGTGAGCTCCTACAATGAGCAGTTCTTC. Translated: CASSQVQMGLVSSYNEQFF.